The 23 T cell receptor beta chains in this list originate from one sample, sequenced in a study of cytomegalovirus exposure and HLA in healthy donors. 13 Jbeta primers and 60 Vbeta primers were used for the PCR. TCRdb's copy holds only in-frame clones and misses some; the assay was immunoSEQ multiplex PCR. The profile shows about 140,000 clones, 70% to 80% of them singletons. Sample: PBMCs. The receptors shown here come from a man aged 25 to 45 in good health and CMV-seronegative.

This chain connects TRBV7-9 to TRBJ1-3; unclear D gene. CDR1 SEHNR and CDR2 FQNEAQ come from the germline V gene (reference sequence). The CDR3 covers 15 residues. Between the trimmed V and J ends, which lost 1 base and 0 bases, there was a span of 7 bases. This CDR3 reads CASSLDGSSGNTIYF. DNA of the CDR3: TGTGCCAGCAGCTTAGATGGGAGCTCTGGAAACACCATATATTTT. Drawing the rest from reference TRBV7-9 and TRBJ1-3, the complete variable domain is DTGVSQNPRHKITKRGQNVTFRCDPISEHNRLYWYRQTLGQGPEFLTYFQNEAQLEKSRLLSDRFSAERPKGSFSTLEIQRTEQGDSAMYLCASSLDGSSGNTIYFGEGSWLTVV.

V gene TRBV19 combines with J gene TRBJ1-1; D ambiguous. V was cut by 3 bases and J by 3 bases, with 8 bases left in between. Germline V gene sequence: CDR1 LNHDA, CDR2 SQIVND (reference sequence). The CDR3 is made up of 13 amino acids. The CDR3 bases are TGTGCCAGTAGTATCAACAGTGACACTGAAGCTTTCTTT. Translating gives CASSINSDTEAFF. The full variable domain, in which reference TRBV19 and TRBJ1-1 provide the parts outside the CDR3, is DGGITQSPKYLFRKEGQNVTLSCEQNLNHDAMYWYRQDPGQGLRLIYYSQIVNDFQKGDIAEGYSVSREKKESFPLTVTSAQKNPTAFYLCASSINSDTEAFFGQGTRLTVV.

V and J are TRBV10-3 and TRBJ1-1, with D unclear. The V end was cut by 0 bases, the J end by 5 bases, with 13 bases between. The CDR3 is made up of 15 amino acids. Germline CDR1 ENHRY, CDR2 SYGVKD. The DNA of the CDR3 is TGTGCCATCAGTGAGTCAGGAGGGTTTGGGACTGAAGCTTTCTTT. Translation gives CAISESGGFGTEAFF.

This sequence joins TRBV27 and TRBJ2-5; 11 positions match TRBD1. Germline values: CDR1 MNHEY, CDR2 SMNVEV (reference sequence). Trimming took 6 bases from V and 4 from J; bases not matched to a gene: 10. The CDR3 is 16 amino acids. The CDR3 nucleotides read TGTGCCAGCAGCCGCCGGGACAGGGGGGAGAGAGAGACCCAGTACTTC. It is translated as CASSRRDRGERETQYF.

This sequence joins TRBV4-2 and TRBJ2-6, with TRBD1 as a possible D gene (6 bases). V lost 0 bases and J lost 3, with 6 bases in between. CDR1 and CDR2 from the germline V gene are LGHNA and YNFKEQ. The CDR3 extends over 15 amino acids. The CDR3 sequence is CASSQDRGGANVLTF. Here the CDR3 DNA reads TGTGCCAGCAGCCAAGACAGGGGTGGGGCCAACGTCCTGACTTTC.

This chain connects TRBV4-1 to TRBJ2-5; D not resolved. The tail of the sequence fits TRBJ2-7 better, so the J call may be wrong. This CDR3 has 15 residues. CDR1 and CDR2 from the germline V gene are MGHRA and YSYEKL. CDR3 DNA: TGCGCCAGCAGCCAAGATACGGGTTTCTCCTACGAGCAGTACTTC. Its translation is CASSQDTGFSYEQYF.

The J gene is TRBJ1-1, the V gene TRBV19; a possible D gene is TRBD1 (6 bases). CDR1 and CDR2 from the germline V gene are LNHDA and SQIVND (reference sequence). The CDR3 loop spans 17 amino acids. V was cut by 9 bases and J by 1 base, with 24 bases left in between. The CDR3, as DNA: TGTGCCAGCCAAGAAGGGGGTAATACGGCGGCGAACACTGAAGCTTTCTTT. Its protein is CASQEGGNTAANTEAFF.

This clone turned up a few times. This chain links TRBV5-1 with TRBJ1-1; perhaps TRBD1 as D (5 bases). The CDR3 runs to 15 residues. Germline V gene lookup returns CDR1 SGHRS and CDR2 YFSETQ. The V end was cut by 0 bases, the J end by 4 bases, with 13 bases between. The chain's CDR3 is CASSLASGSGTEAFF. The CDR3 DNA is TGCGCCAGCAGCTTGGCATCAGGGTCTGGCACTGAAGCTTTCTTT. Complete variable domain (other parts from reference TRBV5-1 and TRBJ1-1): KAGVTQTPRYLIKTRGQQVTLSCSPISGHRSVSWYQQTPGQGLQFLFEYFSETQRNKGNFPGRFSGRQFSNSRSEMNVSTLELGDSALYLCASSLASGSGTEAFFGQGTRLTVV.

The V gene is TRBV7-9, the J gene TRBJ1-1, with 9 bases aligning to TRBD1. This CDR3 contains 14 residues. Germline lookup yields CDR1 SEHNR and CDR2 FQNEAQ (reference sequence). The V gene end was trimmed by 4 bases and the J gene end by 4 bases; junction bases not matched to a gene: 4. The CDR3 nucleotides read TGTGCCAGCAGCTACGGACAGGGGAGCACTGAAGCTTTCTTT. Translating it yields CASSYGQGSTEAFF.

This chain joins TRBV4-1 and TRBJ1-1; D ambiguous. The CDR3 extends over 17 amino acids. V lost 4 bases, J lost 2 bases, and 20 bases lay in between. CDR1 is MGHRA, CDR2 YSYEKL, per germline. The CDR3 DNA follows: TGCGCCAGCAGCCGATCTCAGGCCCCCTATTCAAACACTGAAGCTTTCTTT. It specifies CASSRSQAPYSNTEAFF.

This chain uses TRBV19 with TRBJ2-4, with D perhaps TRBD2 (6 bases). The germline V gene has CDR1 LNHDA and CDR2 SQIVND (reference sequence). The CDR3 length is 11 residues. V was trimmed by 11 bases and J by 6 bases, leaving 11 bases between them. DNA for the CDR3: TGTGCCTCATTGGAGGGAAACATTCAGTACTTC. Protein sequence: CASLEGNIQYF. Filled out from reference TRBV19 and TRBJ2-4, the complete variable domain reads DGGITQSPKYLFRKEGQNVTLSCEQNLNHDAMYWYRQDPGQGLRLIYYSQIVNDFQKGDIAEGYSVSREKKESFPLTVTSAQKNPTAFYLCASLEGNIQYFGAGTRLSVL.

In this sample, this clone turned up a few times. The genes are TRBV30 and TRBJ2-5; 8 nucleotides align to TRBD1. CDR3 length: 12 amino acids. Germline CDR1 GTSNPN, CDR2 SVGIG (reference sequence). The V and J ends lost 3 bases and 5 bases, in that order; junction bases with no gene match: 2. For the CDR3, the DNA is TGTGCCTGGAGCCGGGACAGGGAGACCCAGTACTTC. It codes for CAWSRDRETQYF.

The chain is built from TRBV6-6 and TRBJ1-1; D is ambiguous. This CDR3 contains 12 residues. Germline CDR1 and CDR2: MNHNY and SVGAGI (reference sequence). Trimming cost V 2 bases and J 3 bases, with 4 bases left between them. The CDR3 sequence is CASSYVDTEAFF. CDR3 nucleotides: TGTGCCAGCAGTTACGTAGACACTGAAGCTTTCTTT.

The chain is built from TRBV5-4 and TRBJ2-1, with D perhaps matching TRBD2 (6 bases). Looked up from germline, CDR1 is SGHNT and CDR2 is YYREEE (reference sequence). Deletions cut 4 bases from V and 3 bases from J, with 14 bases between. CDR3 length: 15 amino acids. The CDR3 loop is CASSPVGGYYNEQFF. DNA for the CDR3: TGTGCCAGCAGCCCGGTGGGGGGTTACTACAATGAGCAGTTCTTC. Filled out from reference TRBV5-4 and TRBJ2-1, the complete variable domain reads ETGVTQSPTHLIKTRGQQVTLRCSSQSGHNTVSWYQQALGQGPQFIFQYYREEENGRGNFPPRFSGLQFPNYSSELNVNALELDDSALYLCASSPVGGYYNEQFFGPGTRLTVL.

The chain uses TRBV6-1 and TRBJ1-2, with D perhaps matching TRBD1 (5 bases). Looked up from germline, CDR1 is MNHNS and CDR2 is SASEGT. V shed 1 base and J shed 4 bases, with 10 bases lying between them. This CDR3 is built from 14 residues. The CDR3 coding sequence is TGTGCCAGCAGTGAAGAGCAGGGTATCTATGGCTACACCTTC. Its protein is CASSEEQGIYGYTF.

The chain links TRBV6-5 to TRBJ1-2, with a possible D match to TRBD1 (5 bases). Trimming pared 6 bases from V and 4 bases from J, leaving 9 bases between. This CDR3 region has 12 residues. Germline values: CDR1 MNHEY, CDR2 SVGAGI. In DNA form, the CDR3 reads TGTGCCAGCAGCGACAGATCCTATGGCTACACCTTC. It specifies CASSDRSYGYTF.

CDR3 in DNA: TGTGCCAGCAGTGAAGGTCCGGCAGGGAACACTGAAGCTTTCTTT. Amino acids: CASSEGPAGNTEAFF. The V call is TRBV6-1, the J call TRBJ1-1; no firm D call. The V end was cut by 1 base, the J end by 1 base, with 10 bases between. This CDR3 is 15 amino acids long. The V gene's germline CDR1 is MNHNS and CDR2 SASEGT.

The J gene is TRBJ2-6, the V gene TRBV27; TRBD1 matches at 9 bases. This CDR3 has 17 residues. After removal of 4 bases from V and 3 bases from J, the junction contained 7 bases not matched to a gene. Germline-derived CDR1 and CDR2 are MNHEY and SMNVEV (reference sequence). CDR3 sequence reads: CASSYVTGGFGANVLTF. CDR3 nucleotide sequence: TGTGCCAGCAGTTACGTGACAGGGGGATTTGGGGCCAACGTCCTGACTTTC.

In its sample, this clone was seen once. The J gene is TRBJ2-5, the V gene TRBV7-2, with 7 bases matching TRBD2. Matching the DNA end better, TRBJ2-7 makes the J call doubtful. Germline V lookup: CDR1 SGHTA, CDR2 FQGNSA. This CDR3 has 16 residues. CDR3 bases: TGTGCCAGCAGCTTAGGGGGAGGGAGGGCCCATTACGAGCAGTACTTC. It yields the protein CASSLGGGRAHYEQYF.

The rearrangement links TRBV6-1 to TRBJ2-5; 7 bases match TRBD2. The CDR3 runs 14 residues. Germline V lookup: CDR1 MNHNS, CDR2 SASEGT. J gave up 13 bases and V 6 bases, and 17 bases lay outside the gene matches. The CDR3 DNA reads as TGTGCCAGCAGCCGCCCCGGACTAGAATCATATGGGTACTTC. Translating gives CASSRPGLESYGYF.

V is TRBV28 and J is TRBJ2-1, with 8 bases lining up with TRBD2. J gave up 1 base and V 4 bases, and 12 bases lay outside the gene matches. The CDR3 sequence is 18 residues long. Germline V CDR1 and CDR2: MDHEN, SYDVKM. The CDR3 DNA reads TGTGCCAGCAGTTCCTTGGCCGGGAGGGCCCCATCCTACAATGAGCAGTTCTTC. This translates into CASSSLAGRAPSYNEQFF.

As regards this clone: This CDR3 is also generated by other DNA sequences in the sample. The V gene is TRBV7-3, the J gene TRBJ2-7, with a weak D call TRBD2 (6 bases). V was clipped by 5 bases and J by 4 bases, with 21 bases between them. CDR3 length: 16 amino acids. Germline-derived CDR1 and CDR2 are SGHTA and FQGTGA. CDR3 sequence (DNA): TGTGCCAGCAGCCAAACGGGACTGCGCGAAAGTTACGAGCAGTACTTC. Encoded protein: CASSQTGLRESYEQYF.

This chain connects TRBV6-5 to TRBJ2-7; maybe TRBD2 (6 bases). This CDR3 comprises 14 residues. Germline CDR1 MNHEY, CDR2 SVGAGI. Trimming shortened V by 4 bases and J by 2 bases, and 12 bases separated the two germline ends. The CDR3 coding sequence is TGTGCCAGCAGTTCGACCTGGGGGGCCTACGAGCAGTACTTC. Encoded protein: CASSSTWGAYEQYF.